This T cell receptor (beta chain) was obtained from a study of cytotoxic CD8 clonotypes in ibrutinib-treated CLL. V lost 0 bases and J 2 bases, leaving 11 bases between the germline ends. CDR1 SGHRS and CDR2 YFSETQ come from the germline V gene. The CDR3 covers 15 residues. Generated by immunoSEQ multiplex PCR, the TCRdb table keeps only in-frame clones and is missing some. The sample holds more than 200,000 clones, 70% seen once. The J gene is TRBJ2-5, the V gene TRBV5-1, with D unclear. The receptor's source is a human donor with chronic lymphocytic leukemia. The sequenced sample was PBMCs, obtained after 24 months of ibrutinib treatment. The CDR3, as DNA: TGCGCCAGCAGCTTGGAAACGAGGCCGCAAGAGACCCAGTACTTC. Protein: CASSLETRPQETQYF.